The 8 T cell receptor beta chains listed next were all sequenced from one sample in a study of blood T cell repertoires in COVID-19. Using immunoSEQ multiplex PCR, the repertoire was profiled, and TCRdb retains in-frame clones only, with some absent. Of 410,000 or so clones in the sample, over 75% were seen once. The specimen sequenced was peripheral blood. The receptors stem from a woman in her thirties or forties with COVID-19, enrolled during active disease.

The chain combines TRBV29-1 with TRBJ2-7; a weak D match, TRBD1 (6 bases). Germline V gene sequence: CDR1 SQVTM, CDR2 ANQGSEA. The germline V and J ends were trimmed by 4 bases and 6 bases, with 13 bases remaining between them. CDR3 length: 12 residues. CDR3 protein: CSVGPMGAEQYF. CDR3 coding DNA: TGCAGCGTTGGGCCTATGGGGGCCGAGCAGTACTTC.

V is TRBV25-1 and J is TRBJ2-5; TRBD1 matches at 10 bases. The CDR3 contains 14 residues. Trimming took 7 bases from V and 5 from J; bases not matched to a gene: 7. CDR1 and CDR2 from the germline V gene are MGHDK and SYGVNS. The CDR3 coding sequence is TGTGCCAGCAAAAGGACAGGGGGAATGGAGACCCAGTACTTC. Its protein product is CASKRTGGMETQYF.

To note about this clone: One end of the junction does not line up with germline, which may come from a read error. The J gene is TRBJ2-7, the V gene TRBV7-7; D possibly corresponds to TRBD2 (6 bases). Germline V gives CDR1 SSHAT, CDR2 FNYEAQ (reference sequence). This CDR3 spans 16 amino acids. DNA for the CDR3: TGTGCTAGCAGCTTAGGCAAAGGGGCGTGGGAGGACGAGCAGTACTTC. It specifies CASSLGKGAWEDEQYF.

The chain has TRBV9 and TRBJ1-4; 9 bases are a match to TRBD1. J was trimmed by 8 bases and V by 0 bases; bases with no gene match: 8. Per the germline V gene, CDR1 is SGDLS and CDR2 is YYNGEE. The length of the CDR3 is 16 residues. DNA of the CDR3: TGTGCCAGCAGCGTAGGAACCGGGACAGGGTCCGAAAAACTGTTTTTT. Its translation is CASSVGTGTGSEKLFF. Filled out from reference TRBV9 and TRBJ1-4, the complete variable domain reads DSGVTQTPKHLITATGQRVTLRCSPRSGDLSVYWYQQSLDQGLQFLIQYYNGEERAKGNILERFSAQQFPDLHSELNLSSLELGDSALYFCASSVGTGTGSEKLFFGSGTQLSVL.

V gene TRBV3-1 (or the pseudogene TRBV3-2) combines with J gene TRBJ1-1; D gene uncertain. V was trimmed by 3 bases and J by 2 bases, leaving 7 bases between them. The CDR3 sequence is 13 residues long. Germline loops: CDR1 LGHDT, CDR2 YNNKEL (reference sequence). In DNA form, the CDR3 reads TGTGCCAGCAGCCACCTAAGTAACACTGAAGCTTTCTTT. Translating gives CASSHLSNTEAFF.

This chain uses TRBV2 with TRBJ2-7; 10 nucleotides line up with TRBD2. CDR1 and CDR2 from the germline V gene are SNHLY and FYNNEI. Trimming took 6 bases from V and 6 from J; bases not matched to a gene: 2. This CDR3 is built from 12 residues. CDR3 coding DNA: TGTGCCAGCAGAAGGACTAGCGGCGAGCAGTACTTC. This gives the protein CASRRTSGEQYF.

Of note for this clone: Other nucleotide sequences from this sample produce the same CDR3. The chain joins TRBV6-7 to TRBJ1-2, with D maybe TRBD1 (6 bases). TRBV6-7 is an open reading frame whose function is uncertain. V lost 9 bases, J lost 8 bases, and 31 bases lay in between. This CDR3 contains 17 residues. The CDR3 region has the DNA TGTGCCAGTAGGGCACGCGTAGCCGCCAGGGACATTCCGGGCTACACCTTC. It specifies CASRARVAARDIPGYTF.

J is TRBJ1-2 and V is TRBV3-1 (or the pseudogene TRBV3-2); tentative D call: TRBD1 (6 bases). The V end lost 0 bases, the J end lost 3 bases, and 17 bases lay between the germline ends. CDR1 and CDR2 from the germline V gene are LGHDT and YNNKEL (reference sequence). CDR3 length: 17 residues. Here the CDR3 reads CASSQDPGDGEYYGYTF. Written as DNA, the CDR3 is TGTGCCAGCAGCCAAGATCCAGGGGACGGAGAATACTATGGCTACACCTTC.